The 14 T cell receptor beta chains given below trace back to one sample, sequenced in a study of cytomegalovirus exposure and HLA in healthy donors (dated by TCRdb to the late 2010s). The library came from the immunoSEQ multiplex PCR assay. In its TCRdb copy, this immuneACCESS table keeps in-frame sequences only and misses some clones. Where compared with another copy, unresolved V genes explain less than half of these, and the others have no known cause. This sample holds about 110,000 clones; roughly 90% were observed only once. 2% to 2.5% of the sample is in the top ten clones. Sequenced sample: PBMCs. All receptors come from a young woman in good health and CMV-seronegative.

This chain joins TRBV11-2 and TRBJ2-3; 7 positions agree with TRBD2. This CDR3 has 14 amino acids. Trimming removed 5 bases from V and 2 bases from J; junction bases left unmatched: 4. Germline values: CDR1 SGHAT, CDR2 FQNNGV. The CDR3 is CASSREVPTDTQYF. The CDR3 DNA reads TGTGCCAGCAGCCGGGAGGTACCCACAGATACGCAGTATTTT.

The chain is built from TRBV7-9 and TRBJ2-7; D possibly corresponds to TRBD1 (6 bases). Deletions cut 5 bases from V and 4 bases from J, with 9 bases between. This CDR3 is built from 12 residues. Germline CDR1 is SEHNR and CDR2 is FQNEAQ (reference sequence). The CDR3 nucleotides read TGTGCCAGCAGCCTAGGACAGTACGAGCAGTACTTC. Translation: CASSLGQYEQYF.

This rearrangement joins TRBV6-5 to TRBJ2-7; TRBD2 agrees at 8 bases. The CDR3 covers 15 residues. CDR1 MNHEY and CDR2 SVGAGI come from the germline V gene. Germline trimming cut 7 bases from V and 0 bases from J; bases unmatched to any gene: 8. Here the CDR3 DNA reads TGTGCCAGCACTAGGAAGCGGGGGTTCTCCTACGAGCAGTACTTC. Its translation: CASTRKRGFSYEQYF.

This chain connects TRBV15 to TRBJ2-1; TRBD2 matches at 10 bases. Germline values: CDR1 LNHNV, CDR2 YYDKDF (reference sequence). V trimming: 1 base; J trimming: 6 bases; junction bases outside the gene matches: 9. The CDR3 covers 17 residues. This CDR3 is CATSRVPSSGGSNEQFF. In DNA form, the CDR3 reads TGTGCCACCAGCAGAGTGCCCTCTAGCGGGGGTTCCAATGAGCAGTTCTTC.

The V gene is TRBV7-3, the J gene TRBJ2-2; TRBD2 matches at 14 bases. CDR3 length: 22 residues. In germline, CDR1 is SGHTA, CDR2 FQGTGA. Trimming cost V 0 bases and J 4 bases; bases outside gene matches: 16. The CDR3 reads CASSLTRPGTSGRKGGTGELFF. The CDR3 bases are TGTGCCAGCAGCTTAACCCGCCCCGGGACTAGCGGGAGAAAAGGGGGCACCGGGGAGCTGTTTTTT.

The chain carries TRBV9 and TRBJ2-1; tentative D call: TRBD2 (5 bases). The V end was cut by 0 bases, the J end by 0 bases, with 13 bases between. The germline CDR1 and CDR2 sequences are SGDLS and YYNGEE. This CDR3 comprises 17 residues. This CDR3 reads CASSVAPTGSSYNEQFF. The CDR3 DNA reads as TGTGCCAGCAGCGTAGCCCCAACGGGGTCCTCCTACAATGAGCAGTTCTTC.

The chain joins TRBV5-1 to TRBJ1-1; D is possibly TRBD1 (6 bases). V lost 2 bases, J lost 0 bases, and 11 bases lay in between. CDR3 size: 15 residues. The germline CDR1 and CDR2 sequences are SGHRS and YFSETQ. CDR3 amino acids: CASSLVRGVNTEAFF. The CDR3 bases are TGCGCCAGCAGCTTAGTCAGGGGAGTGAACACTGAAGCTTTCTTT.

The chain employs TRBV28 and TRBJ2-5; tentatively, D is TRBD1 (6 bases). Trimming took 8 bases from V and 2 from J, leaving 12 bases between them. The CDR3 covers 13 residues. Germline V gene lookup returns CDR1 MDHEN and CDR2 SYDVKM. Here the CDR3 DNA reads TGTGCCAGCCAAATTCAGGGGCAAGAGACCCAGTACTTC. Its protein is CASQIQGQETQYF.

V is TRBV9 and J is TRBJ2-1, with 7 positions matching TRBD2. The germline V gene encodes CDR1 SGDLS and CDR2 YYNGEE. The trim removed 3 bases at V and 0 bases at J, leaving 9 bases unmatched. This CDR3 contains 17 residues. CDR3 coding DNA: TGTGCCAGCAGCGGGGGACTTCCTAGCGGCTCCTACAATGAGCAGTTCTTC. It is translated as CASSGGLPSGSYNEQFF.

This clone was found once. The rearrangement links TRBV5-6 to TRBJ2-2; 7 positions match TRBD2. The V gene end was trimmed by 8 bases and the J gene end by 4 bases; junction bases not matched to a gene: 14. The CDR3 totals 16 residues. Germline CDR1 SGHDT, CDR2 YYEEEE. The CDR3 coding sequence is TGTGCCAGTACCCCGGTGGGCGGGGGAAGCACCGGGGAGCTGTTTTTT. Protein product: CASTPVGGGSTGELFF.

CDR3 sequence: CACRVPPGRGDGEFSGANVLTF. Here the CDR3 DNA reads TGTGCCTGCCGCGTCCCTCCAGGACGGGGGGACGGGGAATTCTCTGGGGCCAACGTCCTGACTTTC. The rearrangement links TRBV30 to TRBJ2-6; 7 bases agree with TRBD2. Looked up from germline, CDR1 is GTSNPN and CDR2 is SVGIG (reference sequence). J lost 0 bases, V lost 6 bases, and 26 bases had no gene match. The CDR3 totals 22 residues.

The V call is TRBV7-6, the J call TRBJ2-5; tentative D call: TRBD1 (5 bases). V lost 1 base and J 5 bases, leaving 20 bases between the germline ends. The CDR3 length is 17 residues. Germline assignment: CDR1 SGHVS and CDR2 FNYEAQ. In DNA, the CDR3 is TGTGCCAGCAGCTTAGTGCCGTCCGGACACAACGGGGAGACCCAGTACTTC. Translating it yields CASSLVPSGHNGETQYF.

The chain links TRBV28 to TRBJ1-2; 11 nucleotides agree with TRBD1. J lost 4 bases, V lost 3 bases, and 7 bases had no gene match. The germline V gene has CDR1 MDHEN and CDR2 SYDVKM. This CDR3 has 16 amino acids. The CDR3 protein is CASSFTGTGGIYGYTF. Here the CDR3 DNA reads TGTGCCAGCAGTTTCACCGGGACAGGGGGAATCTATGGCTACACCTTC.

The chain combines TRBV11-1 with TRBJ1-1; D may be TRBD1 (6 bases). Trimming pared 5 bases from V and 5 bases from J, leaving 9 bases between. Germline V CDR1 and CDR2: SGHAT, FQDESV (reference sequence). The CDR3 length is 12 residues. CDR3 loop: CASSQQGTEAFF. The CDR3 DNA is TGTGCCAGCAGCCAGCAGGGGACTGAAGCTTTCTTT.